This record covers a single T cell receptor beta chain. This clone's antigen is unknown. No base quality values were provided; no much bigger clone lies one nucleotide off. From the germline V gene (reference sequence), CDR1 is LNHDA and CDR2 is SQIVND. The CDR3 spans 11 residues, from the cysteine through the phenylalanine. Just the 33-base CDR3 DNA is kept, in frame starting at base 1. V lost 5 bases and J lost 5 bases; the stretch between them is 6 bases long. This entry is derived from a study of T cell responses to AZD1222 COVID-19 vaccine (dated by TCRdb to about 2021). Regarding the research as a whole: AZD1222 recipients given second doses at about 4 weeks or at about 12 weeks were pooled, since spike-specific TCR depth and breadth were not found to differ between the two schedules. TCR sequencing covered over 230 trial participants: 207 given two doses of AZD1222 and 26 given two doses of MenACWY control vaccine. Trial participants were enrolled by age into subgroups of 18-55, 56-69 and 70-plus years, and about 150, 27 and 61 TCR-sequenced participants, respectively, were included in these subgroups. General study outcomes and caveats: Participants were mostly white British, with more females than males. The authors suggested clonal diversity may have been underestimated. The 56-69-year group was small, and its depth increase did not reach significance, likely because of low power. After two AZD1222 doses, spike-specific TCR breadth and depth were significantly higher than at day 0 and than in MenACWY recipients. Only five to seven AZD1222 recipients were SARS-CoV-2 seropositive at baseline, limiting conclusions about previously exposed vaccinees. The whole spike protein was spanned by vaccine-associated CD4 TCRs, and dominant responses were seen in regions 160-218 and 743-854. Reportedly, close to half of the unique spike-specific TCRs recognized epitopes lying outside the regions that are mutated in the B.1.351 and B.1.1.7 variants. No day 14 peak-response samples were available, so repertoires were characterized only after the peak T cell response.

The meaning of the sample's time point label: baseline before first vaccination. Samples from vaccinated people were obtained from the UK trials COV001 and COV002, which included a single-blind randomized controlled phase 2/3 trial of AZD1222 (ChAdOx1 nCoV-19) in healthy adults. For TCRbeta chain sequencing, PBMC samples were collected from trial participants at day 0 and at day 28 after the second dose. The CDR3 regions of human TCRbeta chains were analyzed by immunosequencing. The authors' analysis ran thus. Repertoire TCRs were checked for matches against a reference library of SARS-CoV-2-specific TCRs that had been generated using the MIRA antigen-specificity platform. Breadth was defined as the fraction of unique TCRs that were SARS-CoV-2-associated. Depth was defined as the fraction of total T cells that were SARS-CoV-2-associated. Using the MIRA data, each spike-specific TCR was mapped to the spike region that the TCR reacts to and placed in a CD4 or CD8 class. Log10-transformed breadth and depth values were compared by one-way ANOVA with Sidak's multiple comparisons tests. This immuneACCESS table, as held by TCRdb, lists in-frame sequences with V and J called but not all clones. Of the missing ones, under half trace to an unresolved V gene in checked studies; the others have no known cause. V and J calls and clone size are those listed in that table; D and trimming were worked out from the DNA. The sample data list around 110,000 clones, and around 92% of these were observed just once. The top ten hold approximately 3% of the sample.

This receptor was obtained from an adult in good health. The sample in question was peripheral blood, obtained on day 0 of AZD1222 vaccination. Recombination joined TRBV19 with TRBJ1-1; the D gene remains uncertain. CDR3 sequence: CASSWRTEAFF. The sequenced DNA: TGTGCCAGTAGTTGGAGGACTGAAGCTTTCTTT.